This T cell receptor (beta chain) was profiled in a study of shared clonotypes between healthy human individuals. General study results and limits: Limitation of the genetic and exposure-history diversity represented came from the few donors.

About this clone itself: Its antigen is not known.

Per the original data handling: Junction-only sequences without quality scores were provided by ImmunoSEQ, so filtering was different. Assay: immunoSEQ multiplex PCR; the TCRdb copy retains only in-frame clones and omits some. That table is the source of V, J and clone size, and D and trimming were worked out from the DNA. The table includes millions of clones, 85% to 95% detected once. Naive CD8 cells were CD45RO-negative, positively selected for CCR7, excluding terminally differentiated effector memory CD45RA+ cells. Healthy HIV-negative adults without recent acute infections or vaccinations served as donors. The CDR3 extends over 15 amino acids. The germline gives CDR1 SGHKS, CDR2 YYEKEE (reference sequence). The V gene end was trimmed by 4 bases and the J gene end by 3 bases; junction bases not matched to a gene: 10.

This clonotype was sampled from a young man in good health. Some clones in this sample may be carry-over from other donors' samples. The V gene is TRBV5-5, the J gene TRBJ2-7; 7 bases line up with TRBD2. Sequenced material: naive CD8+ T cells from PBMCs. The DNA of the CDR3 is TGTGCCAGCAGCCCGATGGGCGGGAGCTACTACGAGCAGTACTTC. Its protein product is CASSPMGGSYYEQYF.